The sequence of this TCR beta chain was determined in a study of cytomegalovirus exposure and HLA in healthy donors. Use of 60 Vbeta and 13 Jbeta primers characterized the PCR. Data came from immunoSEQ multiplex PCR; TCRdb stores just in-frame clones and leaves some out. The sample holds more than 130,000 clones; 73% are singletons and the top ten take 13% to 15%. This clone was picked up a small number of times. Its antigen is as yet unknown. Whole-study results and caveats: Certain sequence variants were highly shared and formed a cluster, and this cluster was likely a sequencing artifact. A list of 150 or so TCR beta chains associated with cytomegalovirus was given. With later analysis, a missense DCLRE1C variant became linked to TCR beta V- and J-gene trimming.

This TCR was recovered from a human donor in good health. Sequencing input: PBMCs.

As DNA, the CDR3 is TGTGCCAGCAGCGTAGTCCCTAACGGGTACACTGAAGCTTTCTTT. Amino acids: CASSVVPNGYTEAFF. The J gene is TRBJ1-1, the V gene TRBV9; D not certain. The CDR3 consists of 15 residues. Trimming took 0 bases from V and 3 from J, leaving 12 bases between them. Germline V gene data show CDR1 as SGDLS and CDR2 as YYNGEE.